The 7 T cell receptor beta chains listed next were all sequenced from one sample in a study of blood T cell repertoires in COVID-19. Clones were read by immunoSEQ multiplex PCR, and TCRdb kept only the in-frame ones, dropping some. The sample holds some 140,000 clones, 80% to 85% seen once. The sequencing sample was made of PBMCs or T cells enriched from blood (not recorded which). The receptor set was obtained from a man aged 25 to 45 who had recovered from COVID-19.

The chain joins TRBV9 to TRBJ2-3; TRBD2 is a possible D gene (5 bases). From germline, CDR1 is SGDLS and CDR2 YYNGEE. The CDR3 covers 12 residues. V lost 5 bases and J lost 14, with 18 bases in between. In DNA, the CDR3 is TGTGCCAGCAGTGATTTCATGGACTGGAGGTATTTT. It codes for CASSDFMDWRYF.

The gene calls are TRBV19 and TRBJ1-1, with D perhaps matching TRBD1 (5 bases). The germline V gene encodes CDR1 LNHDA and CDR2 SQIVND (reference sequence). This CDR3 contains 12 residues. The germline V and J ends were trimmed by 7 bases and 6 bases, with 12 bases remaining between them. DNA of the CDR3: TGTGCCAGTAAAGGCGTCAGGGCTGAAGCTTTCTTT. This gives the protein CASKGVRAEAFF. The variable domain in full, completed from reference TRBV19 and TRBJ1-1, reads DGGITQSPKYLFRKEGQNVTLSCEQNLNHDAMYWYRQDPGQGLRLIYYSQIVNDFQKGDIAEGYSVSREKKESFPLTVTSAQKNPTAFYLCASKGVRAEAFFGQGTRLTVV.

V usage is TRBV7-9 and J usage is TRBJ1-4, with a possible D match to TRBD1 (6 bases). Germline V lookup: CDR1 SEHNR, CDR2 FQNEAQ (reference sequence). The CDR3 length is 14 residues. Trimming left V 5 bases short and J 2 bases short, with 9 bases between. CDR3 coding DNA: TGTGCCAGCAGCCTGGGGGCTACTAATGAAAAACTGTTTTTT. It encodes CASSLGATNEKLFF.

The V gene is TRBV10-2, the J gene TRBJ2-5; tentatively, D is TRBD2 (5 bases). The CDR3 contains 13 residues. From germline, CDR1 is WSHSY and CDR2 SAAADI. The V end was cut by 3 bases, the J end by 8 bases, with 13 bases between. The CDR3 bases are TGCGCCAGCAGTGAAGGGCACGGAGGTACCCAGTACTTC. Encoded protein: CASSEGHGGTQYF.

The chain uses TRBV9 and TRBJ1-5; possible D gene TRBD1, 5 bases. The CDR3 is 14 residues long. The V gene lost 4 bases and the J gene lost 2 bases, with 10 bases spanning the gap. Looked up from germline, CDR1 is SGDLS and CDR2 is YYNGEE. CDR3 in DNA: TGTGCCAGCAGCCTCACGGGGGGCAATCAGCCCCAGCATTTT. Protein product: CASSLTGGNQPQHF.

J is TRBJ2-4 and V is TRBV28, with TRBD1 matching over 8 bases. Germline V lookup: CDR1 MDHEN, CDR2 SYDVKM. With V trimmed by 7 bases and J by 0 bases, 5 bases remained unmatched. There are 15 residues in the CDR3. For the CDR3, the DNA is TGTGCCAGCACCGGGGACAGGCTAGCCAAAAACATTCAGTACTTC. Translated, it gives CASTGDRLAKNIQYF. The variable domain in full, completed from reference TRBV28 and TRBJ2-4, reads DVKVTQSSRYLVKRTGEKVFLECVQDMDHENMFWYRQDPGLGLRLIYFSYDVKMKEKGDIPEGYSVSREKKERFSLILESASTNQTSMYLCASTGDRLAKNIQYFGAGTRLSVL.

The rearrangement uses TRBV11-2 and TRBJ2-3; the match to TRBD2 covers 13 bases. Germline V gene lookup returns CDR1 SGHAT and CDR2 FQNNGV. V trimming: 5 bases; J trimming: 5 bases; junction bases outside the gene matches: 4. The CDR3 is 15 residues long. DNA for the CDR3: TGTGCCAGCAGCCCGACTAGCGGGGGGAAAGATACGCAGTATTTT. This encodes CASSPTSGGKDTQYF.